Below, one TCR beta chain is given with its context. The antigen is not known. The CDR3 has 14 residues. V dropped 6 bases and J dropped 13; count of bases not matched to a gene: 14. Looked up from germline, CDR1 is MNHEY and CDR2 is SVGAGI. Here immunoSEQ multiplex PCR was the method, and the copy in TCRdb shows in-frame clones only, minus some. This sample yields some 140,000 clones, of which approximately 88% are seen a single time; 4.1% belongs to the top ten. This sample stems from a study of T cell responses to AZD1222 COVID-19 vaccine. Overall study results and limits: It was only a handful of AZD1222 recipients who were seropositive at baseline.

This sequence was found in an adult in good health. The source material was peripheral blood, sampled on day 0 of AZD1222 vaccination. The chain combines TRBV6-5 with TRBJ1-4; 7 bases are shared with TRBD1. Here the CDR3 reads CASRPTPRQGRLFF. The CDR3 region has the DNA TGTGCCAGCAGGCCAACCCCTAGACAGGGCAGACTGTTTTTT.